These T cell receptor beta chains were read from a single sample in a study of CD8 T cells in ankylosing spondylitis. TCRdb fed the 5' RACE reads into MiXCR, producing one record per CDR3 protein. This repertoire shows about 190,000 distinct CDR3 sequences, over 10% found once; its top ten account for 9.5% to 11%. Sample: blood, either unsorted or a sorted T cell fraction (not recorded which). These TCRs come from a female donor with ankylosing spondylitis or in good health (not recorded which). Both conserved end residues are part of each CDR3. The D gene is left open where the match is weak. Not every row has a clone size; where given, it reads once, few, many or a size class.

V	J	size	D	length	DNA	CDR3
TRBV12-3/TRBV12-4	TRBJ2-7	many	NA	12	TGTGCCAGCAGTGGAGCATCCTACGAGCAGTACTTC	CASSGASYEQYF
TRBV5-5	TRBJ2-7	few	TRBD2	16	TGTGCCAGCAGCACGGTTACTAGCGGGCGCCCCTACGAGCAGTACTTC	CASSTVTSGRPYEQYF
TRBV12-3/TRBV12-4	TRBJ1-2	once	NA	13	TGTGCCAGCAGTTTTTCGGCGTACTATGGCTACACCTTC	CASSFSAYYGYTF
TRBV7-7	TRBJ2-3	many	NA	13	TGTGCTAGCAGCTTCTCAGGCACAGATACGCAGTATTTT	CASSFSGTDTQYF
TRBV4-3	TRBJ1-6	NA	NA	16	TGCGCCAGCAGCCAAACCCATCAGGCTAATAATTCACCCCTCCACTTT	CASSQTHQANNSPLHF
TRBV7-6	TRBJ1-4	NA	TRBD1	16	TGTGCCAGCAGCCCTTATCTCGACAGGGGTGAGGAAAAACTGTTTTTT	CASSPYLDRGEEKLFF
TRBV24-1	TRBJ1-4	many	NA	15	TGTGCCACCAGTGATAAAGGAGCAACTAATGAAAAACTGTTTTTT	CATSDKGATNEKLFF
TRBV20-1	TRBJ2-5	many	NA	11	TGCAGTGCTAGTGTGTCGGAGACCCAGTACTTC	CSASVSETQYF
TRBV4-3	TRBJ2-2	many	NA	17	TGCGCCAGCAGCCAAGAGGTCAGGGGAAAGGGCACCGGGGAGCTGTTTTTT	CASSQEVRGKGTGELFF
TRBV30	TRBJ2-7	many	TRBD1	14	TGTGCCTGGACCACCGGGACAGGGGCCGACGAGCAGTACTTC	CAWTTGTGADEQYF
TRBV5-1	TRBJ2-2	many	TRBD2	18	TGCGCCAGCAGCTTTCTCCCCACTAGCGGGAGTAACACCGGGGAGCTGTTTTTT	CASSFLPTSGSNTGELFF
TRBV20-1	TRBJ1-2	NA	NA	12	TGCAGTGCTAGAGAGTTGGGCTATGGCTACACCTTC	CSARELGYGYTF
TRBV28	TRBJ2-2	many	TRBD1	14	TGTGCCAGCAGTTCGGGACAGTACACCGGGGAGCTGTTTTTT	CASSSGQYTGELFF
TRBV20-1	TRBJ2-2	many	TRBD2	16	TGCAGTGCTAGCGCTAGCGGTAACACGAACACCGGGGAGCTGTTTTTT	CSASASGNTNTGELFF
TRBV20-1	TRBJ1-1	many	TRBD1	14	TGCAGTAAGAGGGGGGGACAGCTCGATACTGAAGCTTTCTTT	CSKRGGQLDTEAFF
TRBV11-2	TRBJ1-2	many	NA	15	TGTGCCAGCAGCTCTCATAGGGTAGTGAACTATGGCTACACCTTC	CASSSHRVVNYGYTF
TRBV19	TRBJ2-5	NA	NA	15	TGTGCCAGTAGTATAGCATACGGAAACCAAGAGACCCAGTACTTC	CASSIAYGNQETQYF
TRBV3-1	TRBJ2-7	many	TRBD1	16	TGTGCCAGCAGCCAAGGCCCCCGGGGACAGGGCTACGAGCAGTACTTC	CASSQGPRGQGYEQYF
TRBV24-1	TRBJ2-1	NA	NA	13	TGTGTCACCAGTGGGGACACCGACAATGAGCAGTTCTTC	CVTSGDTDNEQFF
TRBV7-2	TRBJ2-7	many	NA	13	TGTGCCAGCAGCTTAGAAGACGGCTACGAGCAGTACTTC	CASSLEDGYEQYF
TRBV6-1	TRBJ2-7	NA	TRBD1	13	TGTGCCAGCAGTGGTACGACAGGGGTCGAGCAGTACTTC	CASSGTTGVEQYF
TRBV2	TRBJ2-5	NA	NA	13	TGTGCCAGCAGTGAACATCAATATGAGACCCAGTACTTC	CASSEHQYETQYF
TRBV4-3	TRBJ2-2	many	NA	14	TGCGCCAGCAGCCAAGTTCCCGGGACCGGGGAGCTGTTTTTT	CASSQVPGTGELFF
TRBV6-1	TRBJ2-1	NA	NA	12	TGTGCCAGCAGAGGCCCCGGCGTTGAGCAGTTCTTC	CASRGPGVEQFF
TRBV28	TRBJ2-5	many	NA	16	TGTGCCAGCACGACCGTCCCCCAGGGATTAGTAGAGACCCAGTACTTC	CASTTVPQGLVETQYF
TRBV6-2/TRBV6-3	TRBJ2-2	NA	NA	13	TGTGCCAGCAGTTATTTGAGAGCCGGGGAGCTGTTTTTT	CASSYLRAGELFF
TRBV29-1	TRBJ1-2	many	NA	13	TGCAGCGTGGGTCAGGTAGCTAACTATGGCTACACCTTC	CSVGQVANYGYTF
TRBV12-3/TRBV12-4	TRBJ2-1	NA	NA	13	TGTGCCAGCAGTCCCGGGTCTAGGGCCTGGCAGTTCTTC	CASSPGSRAWQFF
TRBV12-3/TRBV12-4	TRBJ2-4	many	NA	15	TGTGCCAGCAGTAAAAAGGGGGGGGCCAAAAACATTCAGTACTTC	CASSKKGGAKNIQYF
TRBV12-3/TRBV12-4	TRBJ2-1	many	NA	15	TGTGCCAGCAGTTTAGGGGCGGGCCTACACAATGAGCAGTTCTTC	CASSLGAGLHNEQFF
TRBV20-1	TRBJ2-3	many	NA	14	TGCAGTGCTAGTCGCGGGACTAGCACAGATACGCAGTATTTT	CSASRGTSTDTQYF
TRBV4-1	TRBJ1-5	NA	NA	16	TGCGCCAGCAGCCAAGAAGGGGCACATAGCAATCAGCCCCAGCATTTT	CASSQEGAHSNQPQHF
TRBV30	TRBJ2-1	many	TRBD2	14	TGTGCCTGGACTAGCGGCGTCGCCTACAATGAGCAGTTCTTC	CAWTSGVAYNEQFF
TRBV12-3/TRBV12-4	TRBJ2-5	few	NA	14	TGTGCCAGCAGTTTTGCCGGACAGCAAGAGACCCAGTACTTC	CASSFAGQQETQYF
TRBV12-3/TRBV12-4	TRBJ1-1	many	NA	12	TGTGCCAGCAGCACGAGAAACACTGAAGCTTTCTTT	CASSTRNTEAFF
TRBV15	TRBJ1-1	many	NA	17	TGTGCCACCCGCTTTAACTATAGCCGAGGAATGAACACTGAAGCTTTCTTT	CATRFNYSRGMNTEAFF
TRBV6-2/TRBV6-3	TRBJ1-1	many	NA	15	TGTGCCAGCAGTTACACCCCGGGACACAACACTGAAGCTTTCTTT	CASSYTPGHNTEAFF
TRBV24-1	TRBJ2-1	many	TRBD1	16	TGTGCCACCAGTGACCCGGACAGGGATAGGGACAATGAGCAGTTCTTC	CATSDPDRDRDNEQFF
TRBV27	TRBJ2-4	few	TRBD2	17	TGTGCCAGCCTTTCATTAGCGGGAAACCATCGGGAAAACATTCAGTACTTC	CASLSLAGNHRENIQYF
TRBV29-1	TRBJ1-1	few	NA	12	TGCAGCGTTGAGGGGCAGGACACTGAAGCTTTCTTT	CSVEGQDTEAFF
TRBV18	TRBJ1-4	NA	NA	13	TGTGCCAGCTCACAACGGTCGGCCGAAAAACTGTTTTTT	CASSQRSAEKLFF
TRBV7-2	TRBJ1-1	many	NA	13	TGTGCCAGCAGCTTGTACCGGGGGACTGAAGCTTTCTTT	CASSLYRGTEAFF
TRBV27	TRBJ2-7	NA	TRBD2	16	TGTGCCAGCAGCCGGGTGGGACTAGCGGGAGCGAACGAGCAGTACTTC	CASSRVGLAGANEQYF
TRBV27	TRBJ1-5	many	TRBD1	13	TGTGCCAGCAGCTACAGGGGATCACAGCCCCAGCATTTT	CASSYRGSQPQHF
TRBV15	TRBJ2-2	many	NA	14	TGTGCCACCAGCAGAGATCCTTCACGACAGGAGCTGTTTTTT	CATSRDPSRQELFF
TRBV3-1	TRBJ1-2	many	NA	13	TGTGCCAGCAGCCTTAGCGGTAACTATGGCTACACCTTC	CASSLSGNYGYTF
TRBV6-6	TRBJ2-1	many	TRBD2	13	TGTGCCAGCAGATTAGCGGGAGGGGGTGAGCAGTTCTTC	CASRLAGGGEQFF
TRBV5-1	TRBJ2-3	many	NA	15	TGCGCCAGCAGCTTGCGAGGGCTGGGCACAGATACGCAGTATTTT	CASSLRGLGTDTQYF
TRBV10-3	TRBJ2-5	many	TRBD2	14	TGTGCCATCAGTCGGTTAGCGGGACAAGAGACCCAGTACTTC	CAISRLAGQETQYF